This is a list of T cell receptor beta chains from one sample in a study of cytomegalovirus exposure and HLA in healthy donors. Measured with immunoSEQ multiplex PCR; TCRdb has only the in-frame clones, and not every one. The repertoire holds fewer than 100,000 clones, with about 79% as singletons. Sequencing used PBMCs. The origin of the receptors is a female donor in good health and CMV-seronegative. CDR3s include the opening cysteine and the closing phenylalanine or tryptophan. D genes are given only for firm matches. The listing skips clone size in some rows; elsewhere it reads once, few, many or a size class.

>NA|TRBJ2-5|TRBD2|TRBV2
CASSPALAGETQYF
TGTGCCAGCAGCCCCGCCCTAGCGGGTGAGACCCAGTACTTC
>NA|TRBJ2-6|NA|TRBV5-1
CASSLTRDSGANVLTF
TGCGCCAGCAGCTTGACGAGGGACTCTGGGGCCAACGTCCTGACTTTC
>NA|TRBJ1-1|NA|TRBV18
CASSPSGEAFF
TGTGCCAGCTCCCCCAGCGGCGAAGCTTTCTTT
>NA|TRBJ2-2|NA|TRBV5-4
CASATGGANTGELFF
TGTGCCTCGGCCACAGGGGGGGCGAACACCGGGGAGCTGTTTTTT
>NA|TRBJ1-1|NA|TRBV6-1
CASKRIGGTEAFF
TGTGCCAGCAAACGGATCGGGGGCACTGAAGCTTTCTTT
>NA|TRBJ2-7|TRBD1|TRBV16
CASSQTSGGEQYF
TGTGCCAGCAGCCAAACCTCAGGGGGCGAGCAGTACTTC
>NA|TRBJ1-1|TRBD1|TRBV5-1
CASTTGGWSTEAFF
TGCGCCAGCACGACAGGGGGCTGGTCCACTGAAGCTTTCTTT
>few|TRBJ1-1|NA|TRBV6-4
CASRNGGGTEAFF
TGTGCCAGCAGGAACGGGGGGGGTACTGAAGCTTTCTTT
>NA|TRBJ2-3|TRBD1|TRBV5-6
CASSLRTGDTDTQYF
TGTGCCAGCAGCTTGAGGACAGGGGACACAGATACGCAGTATTTT
>NA|TRBJ1-1|NA|TRBV7-9
CASSRDTRPTEAFF
TGTGCCAGCAGTCGAGACACACGACCCACTGAAGCTTTCTTT
>NA|TRBJ2-7|TRBD1|TRBV28
CASKPGGPYEQYF
TGTGCCAGCAAACCAGGGGGTCCCTACGAGCAGTACTTC
>NA|TRBJ2-2|NA|TRBV9
CASLGTNTGELFF
TGTGCCAGCCTAGGAACAAACACCGGGGAGCTGTTTTTT
>NA|TRBJ2-7|NA|TRBV5-4
CASSTARDEQYF
TGTGCCAGCAGCACGGCCCGGGACGAGCAGTACTTC
>NA|TRBJ1-2|TRBD1|TRBV27
CASSPRQGYGYTF
TGTGCCAGCAGTCCCAGACAGGGCTATGGCTACACCTTC
>NA|TRBJ2-5|TRBD1|TRBV7-8
CASSLAGTEETQYF
TGTGCCAGCAGCTTAGCCGGGACAGAGGAGACCCAGTACTTC
>NA|TRBJ2-7|TRBD2|TRBV5-6
CASSLGGSSYEQYF
TGTGCCAGCAGCTTGGGCGGGAGCTCCTACGAGCAGTACTTC
>NA|TRBJ1-2|NA|TRBV28
CASSRRREGRGYTF
TGTGCCAGCAGTCGTCGCAGGGAGGGTCGTGGCTACACCTTC
>NA|TRBJ2-2|NA|TRBV4-1
CASSQVPGGRVNTGELFF
TGCGCCAGCAGCCAAGTCCCCGGGGGGCGGGTAAACACCGGGGAGCTGTTTTTT
>medium-sized|TRBJ2-2|TRBD1|TRBV9
CASSVAQGSNTGELFF
TGTGCCAGCAGCGTCGCACAGGGGTCGAACACCGGGGAGCTGTTTTTT
>NA|TRBJ2-1|TRBD2|TRBV5-1
CASSLVAGRNDEQFF
TGCGCCAGCAGCTTGGTAGCCGGGAGGAACGATGAGCAGTTCTTC
>NA|TRBJ2-7|TRBD2|TRBV10-3
CATMGKSGTKSYEQYF
TGTGCCACCATGGGGAAATCCGGGACTAAGTCCTACGAGCAGTACTTC
>NA|TRBJ2-3|TRBD2|TRBV5-1
CASSLSGRAADTQYF
TGCGCCAGCAGCTTGAGCGGGAGAGCAGCAGATACGCAGTATTTT
>NA|TRBJ1-2|TRBD1|TRBV30
CAWSTRTGNYGYTF
TGTGCCTGGAGTACCCGGACAGGGAACTATGGCTACACCTTC
>NA|TRBJ2-7|TRBD2|TRBV25-1
CASSEMGGDHGYEQYF
TGTGCCAGCAGTGAGATGGGAGGGGACCATGGGTACGAGCAGTACTTC
>NA|TRBJ2-3|TRBD2|TRBV4-1
CASSTKLAGAADTQYF
TGCGCCAGCAGCACGAAACTAGCGGGAGCCGCAGATACGCAGTATTTT
>NA|TRBJ2-7|TRBD1|TRBV5-4
CASSQTGPYEQYF
TGTGCCAGCAGCCAGACAGGGCCCTACGAGCAGTACTTC
>NA|TRBJ1-5|TRBD1|TRBV19
CASTPQGVSNQPQHF
TGTGCCAGTACCCCTCAGGGGGTAAGCAATCAGCCCCAGCATTTT
>NA|TRBJ2-2|NA|TRBV19
CASSPTPGVLTGELFF
TGTGCCAGTAGTCCAACCCCGGGTGTACTCACCGGGGAGCTGTTTTTT
>NA|TRBJ1-2|TRBD1|TRBV6-5
CASSKGQSVGYTF
TGTGCCAGCAGCAAGGGACAGTCCGTCGGCTACACCTTC
>NA|TRBJ2-2|TRBD2|TRBV9
CASSGTSGRTGELFF
TGTGCCAGCTCCGGGACTAGCGGGAGAACCGGGGAGCTGTTTTTT
>NA|TRBJ2-3|TRBD2|TRBV5-1
CASSFQSGRRGNTQYF
TGCGCCAGCAGCTTTCAAAGCGGGAGACGGGGAAATACGCAGTATTTT
>NA|TRBJ2-7|TRBD1|TRBV28
CASSPVDRGDYEQYF
TGTGCCAGCAGCCCCGTGGACAGGGGGGACTACGAGCAGTACTTC
>few|TRBJ2-6|NA|TRBV4-1
CASSLGQGPRSGANVLTF
TGCGCCAGCAGCCTGGGACAAGGCCCTCGCTCTGGGGCCAACGTCCTGACTTTC
>few|TRBJ1-1|TRBD1|TRBV5-1
CASSWATGDTEAFF
TGCGCCAGCAGCTGGGCGACAGGGGACACTGAAGCTTTCTTT
>NA|TRBJ2-7|TRBD2|TRBV27
CASSSGTSGSGYF
TGTGCCAGCAGTTCAGGGACTAGCGGTTCGGGGTACTTC
>once|TRBJ1-2|NA|TRBV5-6
CASRNAGGYTF
TGTGCCAGCAGGAACGCGGGAGGCTACACCTTC
>NA|TRBJ1-6|NA|TRBV11-2
CASSLESGVSSPLHF
TGTGCCAGCAGCTTAGAGTCCGGGGTTAGCTCACCCCTCCACTTT
>NA|TRBJ1-1|TRBD1|TRBV5-1
CASSLLMTGTNTEAFF
TGCGCCAGCAGCCTACTAATGACAGGGACAAACACTGAAGCTTTCTTT
>few|TRBJ1-1|NA|TRBV19
CASSIERGGEAFF
TGTGCCAGTAGTATAGAGCGAGGGGGAGAAGCTTTCTTT
>NA|TRBJ2-5|NA|TRBV5-4
CASSLGSNQETQYF
TGTGCCAGCAGCTTGGGGAGCAACCAAGAGACCCAGTACTTC
>few|TRBJ1-2|NA|TRBV6-1
CASETDSIYGYTF
TGTGCCAGCGAAACGGACAGCATCTATGGCTACACCTTC
>few|TRBJ1-2|NA|TRBV5-4
CASIRRGEYGYTF
TGTGCCAGCATCCGTCGTGGGGAGTATGGCTACACCTTC
>NA|TRBJ2-7|TRBD2|TRBV4-3
CASSQEGLAGGFEQYF
TGCGCCAGCAGCCAAGAAGGACTAGCGGGGGGTTTCGAGCAGTACTTC
>NA|TRBJ1-5|TRBD1|TRBV28
CASLGTGDFYSNQPQHF
TGTGCCAGCCTCGGGACAGGGGATTTCTATAGCAATCAGCCCCAGCATTTT
>NA|TRBJ2-1|TRBD2|TRBV6-4
CASSGLAGGNEQFF
TGTGCCAGCAGTGGACTCGCGGGGGGCAATGAGCAGTTCTTC